The 6 T cell receptor beta chains reported below all come from one sample, sequenced in a study of read filtering for tumor transcriptome and immune sequencing. This library used roughly 400 ng RNA and molecular barcoded adaptors spanning alpha/delta and beta/gamma chains. TCRdb redid the calling of the reads with MiXCR, one entry per CDR3 protein. Among tens of thousands of distinct CDR3 sequences listed, roughly 21% were seen once. The specimen was a population of CD138-negative cells sorted from bone marrow. The receptors come from a donor at least 40 years old with multiple myeloma.

This chain joins TRBV6-2 or TRBV6-3 and TRBJ1-1; tentatively, D is TRBD1 (6 bases). Germline V CDR1 and CDR2: MNHEY, SVGEGT. Deletions cut 6 bases from V and 6 bases from J, with 11 bases between. The CDR3 loop spans 12 amino acids. Here the CDR3 reads CASSNRVSEAFF. In DNA, the CDR3 is TGTGCCAGCAGCAACAGGGTTTCTGAAGCTTTCTTT.

This clonotype has a count of ten or more. The chain uses TRBV29-1 and TRBJ1-6, with 9 bases identical to TRBD1. CDR1 is SQVTM, CDR2 ANQGSEA, per germline. The CDR3 is made up of 13 amino acids. V shed 5 bases and J 10 bases; nucleotides not matched to a gene: 6. The CDR3 DNA reads as TGCAGCGTTCAACAGGGGGCTAGGTCACCCCTCCACTTT. As protein: CSVQQGARSPLHF.

A remark on this clonotype: This may arise from a read error, as a much more abundant clone is one base away. The V call is TRBV10-2, the J call TRBJ2-1; TRBD2 aligns across 7 bases. The germline CDR1 and CDR2 sequences are WSHSY and SAAADI. The CDR3 length is 15 residues. Germline trimming cut 7 bases from V and 2 bases from J; bases unmatched to any gene: 8. CDR3 sequence: CASTLGGEAYNEQFF. DNA for the CDR3: TGCGCCAGCACTCTGGGGGGGGAGGCCTACAATGAGCAGTTCTTC.

V gene TRBV5-1 combines with J gene TRBJ1-4; D not resolved. The germline V and J ends were trimmed by 3 bases and 0 bases, with 6 bases remaining between them. The CDR3 runs 14 residues. In germline, CDR1 is SGHRS, CDR2 YFSETQ. In DNA, the CDR3 is TGCGCCAGCAGCTACACCGCAACTAATGAAAAACTGTTTTTT. This encodes CASSYTATNEKLFF.

This clonotype was counted at least ten times. The gene calls are TRBV7-9 and TRBJ2-1; D is undetermined. The CDR3 covers 15 residues. V was pared by 4 bases and J by 2 bases, with 12 bases between. In germline, CDR1 is SEHNR, CDR2 FQNEAQ (reference sequence). CDR3 sequence: CASSSFRHPYNEQFF. CDR3 in DNA: TGTGCCAGCAGCTCGTTCAGGCACCCCTACAATGAGCAGTTCTTC.

The rearrangement uses TRBV3-1 and TRBJ2-5; D tentatively reads TRBD1 or TRBD2 (6 bases each). CDR3 length: 16 amino acids. Germline lookup yields CDR1 LGHDT and CDR2 YNNKEL (reference sequence). V gave up 2 bases and J gave up 5 bases, with 18 bases separating them. Here the CDR3 DNA reads TGTGCCAGCAGCCAATTCATCGGGGGCGCGGGTGAGACCCAGTACTTC. Residues: CASSQFIGGAGETQYF.